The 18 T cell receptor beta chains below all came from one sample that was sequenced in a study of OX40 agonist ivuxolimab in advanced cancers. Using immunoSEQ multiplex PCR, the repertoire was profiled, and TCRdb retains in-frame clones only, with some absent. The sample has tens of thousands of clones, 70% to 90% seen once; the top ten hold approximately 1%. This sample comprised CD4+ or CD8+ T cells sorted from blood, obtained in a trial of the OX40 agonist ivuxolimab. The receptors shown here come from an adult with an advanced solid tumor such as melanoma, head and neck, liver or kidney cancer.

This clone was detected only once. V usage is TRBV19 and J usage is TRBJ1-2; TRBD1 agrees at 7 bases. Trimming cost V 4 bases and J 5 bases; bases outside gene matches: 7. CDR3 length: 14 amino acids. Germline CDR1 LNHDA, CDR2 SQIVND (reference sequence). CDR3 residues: CASSTVQGRYGYTF. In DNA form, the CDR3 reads TGTGCCAGTAGTACCGTACAGGGGCGATATGGCTACACCTTC.

For the CDR3, the DNA is TGTGCCAGCAGTGAAGGACTACTCTCCTACGAGCAGTACTTC. Amino acid sequence: CASSEGLLSYEQYF. The V and J genes are TRBV6-1 and TRBJ2-7; tentatively, D is TRBD2 (5 bases). The CDR3 consists of 14 residues. Germline V gene lookup returns CDR1 MNHNS and CDR2 SASEGT. V lost 1 base, J lost 0 bases, and 7 bases lay in between.

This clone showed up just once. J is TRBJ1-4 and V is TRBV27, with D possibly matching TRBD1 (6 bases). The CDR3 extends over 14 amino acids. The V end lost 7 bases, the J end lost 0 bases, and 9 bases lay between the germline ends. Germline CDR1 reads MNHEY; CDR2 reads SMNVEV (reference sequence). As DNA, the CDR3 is TGTGCCAGCACTAACAGGGCAACTAATGAAAAACTGTTTTTT. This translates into CASTNRATNEKLFF.

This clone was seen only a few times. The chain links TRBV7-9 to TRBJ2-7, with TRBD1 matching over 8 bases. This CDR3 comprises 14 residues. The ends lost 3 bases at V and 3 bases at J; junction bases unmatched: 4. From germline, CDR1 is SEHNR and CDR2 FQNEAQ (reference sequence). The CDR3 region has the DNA TGTGCCAGCAGCTTTGGACAGGGAGACTACGAGCAGTACTTC. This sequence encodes CASSFGQGDYEQYF.

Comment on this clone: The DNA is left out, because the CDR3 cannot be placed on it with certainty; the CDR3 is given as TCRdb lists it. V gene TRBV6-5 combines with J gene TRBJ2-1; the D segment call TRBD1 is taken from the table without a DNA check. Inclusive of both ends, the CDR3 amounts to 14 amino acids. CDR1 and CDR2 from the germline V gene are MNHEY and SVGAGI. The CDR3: CASSSSTGVNEQFF.

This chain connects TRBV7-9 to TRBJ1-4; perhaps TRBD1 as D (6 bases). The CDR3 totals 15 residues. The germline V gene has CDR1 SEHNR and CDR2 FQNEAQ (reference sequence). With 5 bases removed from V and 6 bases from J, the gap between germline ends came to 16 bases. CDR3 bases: TGTGCCAGCAGCCCCCAGGGGTGGGAGGATGAAAAACTGTTTTTT. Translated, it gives CASSPQGWEDEKLFF.

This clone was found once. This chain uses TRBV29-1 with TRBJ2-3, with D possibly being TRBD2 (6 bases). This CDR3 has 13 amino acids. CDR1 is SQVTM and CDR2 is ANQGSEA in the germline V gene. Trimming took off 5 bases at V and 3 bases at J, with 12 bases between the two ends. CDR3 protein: CSVSGRWTDTQYF. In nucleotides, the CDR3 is TGCAGCGTTTCAGGGAGGTGGACAGATACGCAGTATTTT.

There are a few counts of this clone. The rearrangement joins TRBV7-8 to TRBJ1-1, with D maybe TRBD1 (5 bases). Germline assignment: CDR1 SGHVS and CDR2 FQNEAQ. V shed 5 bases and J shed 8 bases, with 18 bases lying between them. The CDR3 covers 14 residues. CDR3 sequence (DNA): TGTGCCAGCAGCCTAAGCTTGGGGCTTGTCGAAGCTTTCTTT. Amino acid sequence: CASSLSLGLVEAFF.

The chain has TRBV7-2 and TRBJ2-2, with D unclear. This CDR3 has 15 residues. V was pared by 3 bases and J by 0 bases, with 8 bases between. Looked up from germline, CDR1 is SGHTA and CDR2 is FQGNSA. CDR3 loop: CASSLVGSNTGELFF. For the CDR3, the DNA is TGTGCCAGCAGCTTGGTCGGATCGAACACCGGGGAGCTGTTTTTT.

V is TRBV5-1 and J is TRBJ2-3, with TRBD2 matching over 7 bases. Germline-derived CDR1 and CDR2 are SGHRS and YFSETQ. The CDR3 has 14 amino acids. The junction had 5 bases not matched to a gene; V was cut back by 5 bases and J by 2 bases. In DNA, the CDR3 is TGCGCCAGCAGTGTCCAGCGGGACACAGATACGCAGTATTTT. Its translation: CASSVQRDTDTQYF.

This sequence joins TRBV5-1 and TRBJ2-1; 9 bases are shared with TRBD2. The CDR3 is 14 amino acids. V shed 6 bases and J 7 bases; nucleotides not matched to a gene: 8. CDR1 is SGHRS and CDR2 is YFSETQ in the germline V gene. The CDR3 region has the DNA TGCGCCAGCAAGAGTGACAGCGGGAGGAATGAGCAGTTCTTC. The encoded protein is CASKSDSGRNEQFF. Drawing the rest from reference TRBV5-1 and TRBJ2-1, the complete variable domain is KAGVTQTPRYLIKTRGQQVTLSCSPISGHRSVSWYQQTPGQGLQFLFEYFSETQRNKGNFPGRFSGRQFSNSRSEMNVSTLELGDSALYLCASKSDSGRNEQFFGPGTRLTVL.

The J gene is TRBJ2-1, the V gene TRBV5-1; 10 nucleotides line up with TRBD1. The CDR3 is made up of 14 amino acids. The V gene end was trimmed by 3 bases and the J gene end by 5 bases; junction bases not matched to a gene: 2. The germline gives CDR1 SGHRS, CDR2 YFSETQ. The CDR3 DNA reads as TGCGCCAGCAGCTCGGGACAGGGGAACAATGAGCAGTTCTTC. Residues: CASSSGQGNNEQFF.

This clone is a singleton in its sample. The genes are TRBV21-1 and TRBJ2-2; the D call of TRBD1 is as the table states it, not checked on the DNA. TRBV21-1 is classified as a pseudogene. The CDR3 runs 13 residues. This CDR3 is CASSKENNGELFF. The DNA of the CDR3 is TGTGCCAGCAGCAAAGAAAACAACGGGGAGCTGTTTTTT.

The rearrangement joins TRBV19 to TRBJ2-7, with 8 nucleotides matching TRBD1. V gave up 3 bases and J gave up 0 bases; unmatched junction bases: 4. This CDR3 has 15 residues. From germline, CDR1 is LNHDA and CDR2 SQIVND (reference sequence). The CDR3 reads CASSIRTGISYEQYF. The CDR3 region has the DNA TGTGCCAGTAGTATCCGGACAGGGATCTCCTACGAGCAGTACTTC.

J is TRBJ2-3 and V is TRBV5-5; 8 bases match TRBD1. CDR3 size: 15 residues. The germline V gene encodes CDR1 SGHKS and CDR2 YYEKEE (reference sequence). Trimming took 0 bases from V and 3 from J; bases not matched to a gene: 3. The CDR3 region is CASSLGQGATDTQYF. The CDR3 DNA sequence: TGTGCCAGCAGCTTGGGCCAGGGGGCGACAGATACGCAGTATTTT.

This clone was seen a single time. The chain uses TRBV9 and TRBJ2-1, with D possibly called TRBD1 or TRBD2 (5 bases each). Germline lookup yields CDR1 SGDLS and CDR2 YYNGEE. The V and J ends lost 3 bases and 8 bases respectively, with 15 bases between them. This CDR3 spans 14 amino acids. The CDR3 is CASSGGGWGYEQFF. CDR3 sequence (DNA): TGTGCCAGCAGCGGTGGAGGATGGGGCTATGAGCAGTTCTTC.

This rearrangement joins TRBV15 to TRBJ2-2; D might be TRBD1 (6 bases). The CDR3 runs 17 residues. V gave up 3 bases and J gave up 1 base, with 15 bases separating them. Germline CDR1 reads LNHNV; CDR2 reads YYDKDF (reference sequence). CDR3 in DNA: TGTGCCACCAGCAGGGGAGACAGGCTGAGGAACACCGGGGAGCTGTTTTTT. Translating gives CATSRGDRLRNTGELFF. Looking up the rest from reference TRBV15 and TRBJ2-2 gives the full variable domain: DAMVIQNPRYQVTQFGKPVTLSCSQTLNHNVMYWYQQKSSQAPKLLFHYYDKDFNNEADTPDNFQSRRPNTSFCFLDIRSPGLGDTAMYLCATSRGDRLRNTGELFFGEGSRLTVL.

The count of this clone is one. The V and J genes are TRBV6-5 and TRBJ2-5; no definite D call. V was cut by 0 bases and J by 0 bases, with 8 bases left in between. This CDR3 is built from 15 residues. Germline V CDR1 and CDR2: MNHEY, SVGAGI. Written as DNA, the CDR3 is TGTGCCAGCAGTTACTCGGCAACCAACCAAGAGACCCAGTACTTC. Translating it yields CASSYSATNQETQYF.